The text below deals with one T cell receptor (beta chain). The method was immunoSEQ multiplex PCR; TCRdb's version includes in-frame clones alone and lacks a portion of them. The sample yields 90,000 to 130,000 clones, 86% seen once. The sample comes from a study of T cell responses to AZD1222 COVID-19 vaccine. This clonotype originated in an adult in good health. Sample: peripheral blood, taken on day 0 of AZD1222 vaccination.

Here the CDR3 DNA reads TGTGCCAGCAGCCCGGGACAGGCAAACTACGAGCAGTACTTC. This translates into CASSPGQANYEQYF. The rearrangement uses TRBV2 and TRBJ2-7, with 8 bases identical to TRBD1. Germline V gene sequence: CDR1 SNHLY, CDR2 FYNNEI. The J segment lost 3 bases and the V segment lost 6 bases, leaving 7 bases of the junction unmatched. CDR3 size: 14 residues.